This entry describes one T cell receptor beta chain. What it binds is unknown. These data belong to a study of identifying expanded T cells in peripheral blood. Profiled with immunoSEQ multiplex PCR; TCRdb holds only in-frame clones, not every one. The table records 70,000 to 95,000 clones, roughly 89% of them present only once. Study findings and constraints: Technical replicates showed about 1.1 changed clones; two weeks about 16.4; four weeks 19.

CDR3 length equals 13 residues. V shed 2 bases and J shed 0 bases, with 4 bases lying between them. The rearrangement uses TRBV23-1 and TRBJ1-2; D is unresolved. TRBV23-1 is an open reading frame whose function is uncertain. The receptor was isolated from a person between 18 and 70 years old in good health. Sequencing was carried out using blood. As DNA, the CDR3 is TGCGCCAGCAGTCAACCAGCTAACTATGGCTACACCTTC. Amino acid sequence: CASSQPANYGYTF.